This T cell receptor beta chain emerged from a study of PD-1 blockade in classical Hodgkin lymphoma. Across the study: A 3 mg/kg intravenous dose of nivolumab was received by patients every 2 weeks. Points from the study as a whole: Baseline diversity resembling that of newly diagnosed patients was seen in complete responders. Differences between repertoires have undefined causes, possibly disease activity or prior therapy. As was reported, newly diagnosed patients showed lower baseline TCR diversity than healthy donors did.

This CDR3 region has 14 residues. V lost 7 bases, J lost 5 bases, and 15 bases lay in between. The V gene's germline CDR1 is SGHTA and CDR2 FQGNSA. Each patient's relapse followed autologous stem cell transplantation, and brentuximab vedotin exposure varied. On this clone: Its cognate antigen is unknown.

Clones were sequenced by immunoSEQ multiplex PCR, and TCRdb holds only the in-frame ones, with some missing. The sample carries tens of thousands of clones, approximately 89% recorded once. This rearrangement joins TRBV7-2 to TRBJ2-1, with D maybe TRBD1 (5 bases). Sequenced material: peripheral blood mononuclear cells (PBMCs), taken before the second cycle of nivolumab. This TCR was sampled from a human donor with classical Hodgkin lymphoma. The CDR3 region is CASNGAGLNNEQFF. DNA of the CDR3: TGTGCCAGCAATGGTGCAGGGCTTAACAATGAGCAGTTCTTC.